This note documents a single T cell receptor (beta chain) sequence. Its antigen is still unknown. TCRbeta library construction was performed incorporating unique molecular identifiers. TCRdb ran MiXCR on the PCR reads and lists one entry per CDR3 protein. The sample yields hundreds of thousands of distinct CDR3 sequences, about 17% seen once. These data originate in a study of T-cell reconstitution after alpha-beta-depleted transplantation in children. Overall study findings and caveats: A year post-transplant, T-cell counts and diversity derived mostly from newly produced T cells. Reportedly, only several hundred clones from non-depleted graft cells drove alpha-beta T-cell counts at about two months.

Between the trimmed V and J ends, which lost 0 bases and 1 base, there was a span of 8 bases. Germline values: CDR1 LNHDA, CDR2 SQIVND (reference sequence). This CDR3 spans 15 amino acids. The sequence was collected from a boy under two years old who had a stem cell transplant for Wiskott-Aldrich syndrome, so the T cells may come from the graft donor. The sequencing here drew on PBMCs, mostly from graft donor cells, taken 360 days after TCRalphabeta/CD19-depleted stem cell transplant. The V and J genes are TRBV19 and TRBJ2-3; D perhaps matches TRBD1 (5 bases). The CDR3 nucleotides read TGTGCCAGTAGTATAGACAGGGTCGGCACAGATACGCAGTATTTT. The encoded protein is CASSIDRVGTDTQYF.